The 16 T cell receptor beta chains given below trace back to one sample, sequenced in a study of T cell changes during pregnancy in multiple sclerosis. Here immunoSEQ multiplex PCR was the method, and the copy in TCRdb shows in-frame clones only, minus some. The sample lists roughly 72,000 clones, 89% occurring once. Sequences were derived from peripheral blood, sampled in the first trimester of pregnancy. The source is a female donor in good health, enrolled as a control in a pregnancy study.

The chain combines TRBV4-1 with TRBJ2-2; D is uncertain. Germline assignment: CDR1 MGHRA and CDR2 YSYEKL. The CDR3 is 15 residues long. Trimming took off 1 base at V and 7 bases at J, with 13 bases between the two ends. Here the CDR3 DNA reads TGCGCCAGCAGCCAAGTACAACACCTCTTCGGGGAGCTGTTTTTT. Its translation is CASSQVQHLFGELFF.

The chain combines TRBV18 with TRBJ1-2; D uncertain. The CDR3 extends over 15 amino acids. V lost 6 bases, J lost 8 bases, and 22 bases lay in between. Germline CDR1 and CDR2: KGHSH and LQKENI. The CDR3 nucleotides are TGTGCCAGCTCCCCCAGAAGGGAGCAAGGCGCGGGCTACACCTTC. As protein: CASSPRREQGAGYTF.

This chain joins TRBV2 and TRBJ2-3, with TRBD1 identical over 8 bases. The junction had 6 bases not matched to a gene; V was cut back by 4 bases and J by 3 bases. CDR3 length equals 15 residues. Per germline, CDR1 SNHLY and CDR2 FYNNEI. This CDR3 reads CASSGQGAGTDTQYF. CDR3 sequence (DNA): TGTGCCAGCAGTGGGCAGGGGGCAGGTACAGATACGCAGTATTTT.

The rearrangement joins TRBV7-2 to TRBJ2-3; the D gene is possibly TRBD2 (6 bases). V was pared by 3 bases and J by 6 bases, with 13 bases between. CDR1 and CDR2 from the germline V gene are SGHTA and FQGNSA. CDR3 length: 14 residues. Here the CDR3 reads CASSFGGYGDTQYF. The CDR3 DNA follows: TGTGCCAGCAGCTTTGGGGGGTACGGGGATACGCAGTATTTT.

The chain uses TRBV5-1 and TRBJ2-7; 14 bases line up with TRBD2. The CDR3 consists of 16 residues. Trimming cost V 3 bases and J 5 bases; bases outside gene matches: 7. The germline CDR1 and CDR2 sequences are SGHRS and YFSETQ. The CDR3 nucleotides are TGCGCCAGCAGCTCGGGACTAGCGGGGGCGAGGGACGAGCAGTACTTC. It encodes CASSSGLAGARDEQYF. Supplemented by reference TRBV5-1 and TRBJ2-7, the full variable domain reads KAGVTQTPRYLIKTRGQQVTLSCSPISGHRSVSWYQQTPGQGLQFLFEYFSETQRNKGNFPGRFSGRQFSNSRSEMNVSTLELGDSALYLCASSSGLAGARDEQYFGPGTRLTVT.

The chain recombines TRBV6-6 with TRBJ2-7, with D unclear. V lost 0 bases and J 5 bases, leaving 11 bases between the germline ends. Germline V lookup: CDR1 MNHNY, CDR2 SVGAGI (reference sequence). This CDR3 is 14 amino acids long. CDR3 in amino acids: CASSYSIAANEQYF. The DNA for the CDR3 is TGTGCCAGCAGTTACTCGATAGCAGCTAACGAGCAGTACTTC.

The chain uses TRBV6-5 and TRBJ2-2; maybe TRBD2 (6 bases). The CDR3 is 14 residues long. Germline CDR1 MNHEY, CDR2 SVGAGI. V was trimmed by 8 bases and J by 4 bases, leaving 14 bases between them. CDR3 loop: CASAGNRATGELFF. DNA for the CDR3: TGTGCCAGCGCGGGGAATCGGGCCACCGGGGAGCTGTTTTTT.

This sequence joins TRBV5-1 and TRBJ1-2; weak D call: TRBD1 (6 bases). Per the germline V gene, CDR1 is SGHRS and CDR2 is YFSETQ. Between the trimmed V and J ends, which lost 1 base and 6 bases, there was a span of 19 bases. The CDR3 runs 16 residues. The CDR3 DNA is TGCGCCAGCAGCTTGAAGGATGGGGCAGGGGCCGATGGCTACACCTTC. It encodes CASSLKDGAGADGYTF. Full variable domain (rest looked up from reference TRBV5-1 and TRBJ1-2): KAGVTQTPRYLIKTRGQQVTLSCSPISGHRSVSWYQQTPGQGLQFLFEYFSETQRNKGNFPGRFSGRQFSNSRSEMNVSTLELGDSALYLCASSLKDGAGADGYTFGSGTRLTVV.

This rearrangement joins TRBV6-1 to TRBJ1-1; D is ambiguous. V gave up 2 bases and J gave up 10 bases, with 14 bases separating them. The CDR3 extends over 13 amino acids. The germline V gene encodes CDR1 MNHNS and CDR2 SASEGT. DNA of the CDR3: TGTGCCAGCAGTGAAATCGGGTTCCCGGGAGCTTTCTTT. Its protein is CASSEIGFPGAFF.

This chain links TRBV7-2 with TRBJ1-5; D is perhaps TRBD1 (5 bases). Trimming stripped 2 bases from V and 2 bases from J, with 10 bases between. The CDR3 consists of 15 residues. CDR1 SGHTA and CDR2 FQGNSA come from the germline V gene. The CDR3 nucleotides read TGTGCCAGCAGCTTATTCGGGGGTGGCAATCAGCCCCAGCATTTT. It translates to CASSLFGGGNQPQHF. Using reference TRBV7-2 and TRBJ1-5 for the parts outside the CDR3, the full variable domain is GAGVSQSPSNKVTEKGKDVELRCDPISGHTALYWYRQSLGQGLEFLIYFQGNSAPDKSGLPSDRFSAERTGGSVSTLTIQRTQQEDSAVYLCASSLFGGGNQPQHFGDGTRLSIL.

The V gene is TRBV5-4, the J gene TRBJ2-2, with D perhaps TRBD2 (6 bases). Per germline, CDR1 SGHNT and CDR2 YYREEE (reference sequence). The CDR3 is 14 amino acids. The ends were cut back, 0 bases at V and 6 bases at J, with 9 bases in the middle. The CDR3 loop reads CASSLGRGPGELFF. As DNA, the CDR3 is TGTGCCAGCAGCTTGGGGAGGGGACCCGGGGAGCTGTTTTTT.

The chain has TRBV6-6 and TRBJ2-1, with 8 bases lining up with TRBD2. Looked up from germline, CDR1 is MNHNY and CDR2 is SVGAGI (reference sequence). This CDR3 contains 15 residues. With V trimmed by 0 bases and J by 6 bases, 4 bases remained unmatched. The CDR3 protein is CASSYSASGSNEQFF. CDR3 in DNA: TGTGCCAGCAGTTACTCGGCTAGCGGGTCCAATGAGCAGTTCTTC.

The gene calls are TRBV6-4 and TRBJ2-2; the match to TRBD1 covers 11 bases. CDR3 length equals 15 residues. Per the germline V gene, CDR1 is MRHNA and CDR2 is SNTAGT. The junction had 0 bases not matched to a gene; V was cut back by 2 bases and J by 4 bases. The CDR3 DNA follows: TGTGCCAGCAGTGACGGGACAGGGGGCACCGGGGAGCTGTTTTTT. As protein: CASSDGTGGTGELFF.

The chain employs TRBV7-2 and TRBJ2-7; TRBD1 might be the D (7 bases). Germline V gene lookup returns CDR1 SGHTA and CDR2 FQGNSA. Trimming cost V 1 base and J 3 bases, with 13 bases left between them. The CDR3 has 15 amino acids. The CDR3, as DNA: TGTGCCAGCAGCTTAGAGGGGGCGGGAATCTACGAGCAGTACTTC. Translated, it gives CASSLEGAGIYEQYF.

The chain has TRBV9 and TRBJ2-3; D is undetermined. The CDR3 totals 13 residues. Germline CDR1 and CDR2: SGDLS and YYNGEE. Trimming cost V 4 bases and J 4 bases, with 10 bases left between them. The chain's CDR3 is CASSNPGPDTQYF. The CDR3 bases are TGTGCCAGCAGCAACCCAGGCCCAGATACGCAGTATTTT.

This rearrangement joins TRBV6-5 to TRBJ1-5; TRBD1 agrees at 9 bases. V lost 6 bases and J lost 2; bases outside the gene matches: 5. The CDR3 has 15 residues. In germline, CDR1 is MNHEY, CDR2 SVGAGI. CDR3 in amino acids: CASRKTGGGNQPQHF. DNA for the CDR3: TGTGCCAGCAGAAAGACAGGGGGAGGCAATCAGCCCCAGCATTTT.